This TCR beta chain originates from a study of blood T cell repertoires in COVID-19. Original analysis: Reference gene primers were amplified, and this amplification served to estimate nucleated cell counts. The data were produced by immunoSEQ multiplex PCR, yet TCRdb's version contains in-frame clones alone and is incomplete. Clone size and the V and J calls come from that table; the DNA yielded D and trimming. The sample holds approximately 93,000 clones; about 74% are singletons and the top ten take around 4%. Germline CDR1 reads SQVTM; CDR2 reads ANQGSEA. Trimming at V came to 4 bases and at J to 7 bases, leaving 7 bases not matched to a gene. The CDR3 consists of 12 residues.

This sequence was found in a man between 65 and 85 years old with COVID-19, enrolled during active disease. Sequencing used peripheral blood. V usage is TRBV29-1 and J usage is TRBJ2-7, with 7 bases lining up with TRBD2. CDR3 in amino acids: CSVGGGIFEQYF. The CDR3 region has the DNA TGCAGCGTTGGGGGGGGGATATTTGAGCAGTACTTC.